One sample yielded the 20 T cell receptor beta chains listed below, sequenced in a study of graft-versus-host responses after intestinal transplantation. The antigens for these receptors are not known. Libraries were prepared by immunoSEQ multiplex PCR; TCRdb keeps only in-frame clonotypes and omits some of them. This table has 90,000 to 120,000 clones, roughly 87% appearing once. The sequencing used unstimulated CD4+ T cells sorted from spleen or lymph node cells, collected before transplant. These receptors were taken from a human donor who was the organ donor for an intestinal transplant.

The chain has TRBV6-6 and TRBJ1-1, with TRBD1 matching over 7 bases. The CDR3 is 15 residues long. The ends lost 5 bases at V and 1 base at J; junction bases unmatched: 7. The germline CDR1 and CDR2 sequences are MNHNY and SVGAGI (reference sequence). CDR3 DNA sequence: TGTGCCAGCAGTACCCCCGGGACAGCGAACACTGAAGCTTTCTTT. This encodes CASSTPGTANTEAFF.

The rearrangement uses TRBV5-4 and TRBJ1-2; 7 bases align to TRBD1. The CDR3 runs to 15 residues. V was clipped by 2 bases and J by 5 bases; unmatched bases: 9. Looked up from germline, CDR1 is SGHNT and CDR2 is YYREEE (reference sequence). CDR3 DNA: TGTGCCAGCAGCTTATGGGACAGTTCTTCTTATGGCTACACCTTC. As protein: CASSLWDSSSYGYTF.

This chain uses TRBV5-1 with TRBJ2-1, with 10 bases fitting TRBD2. The germline CDR1 and CDR2 sequences are SGHRS and YFSETQ. The CDR3 is 16 residues long. The V gene end was trimmed by 2 bases and the J gene end by 4 bases; junction bases not matched to a gene: 6. Here the CDR3 reads CASSFITSGDYNEQFF. The CDR3 nucleotides read TGCGCCAGCAGCTTTATTACTAGCGGGGATTACAATGAGCAGTTCTTC. The whole variable domain, remainder taken from reference TRBV5-1 and TRBJ2-1, is KAGVTQTPRYLIKTRGQQVTLSCSPISGHRSVSWYQQTPGQGLQFLFEYFSETQRNKGNFPGRFSGRQFSNSRSEMNVSTLELGDSALYLCASSFITSGDYNEQFFGPGTRLTVL.

This chain uses TRBV10-1 with TRBJ2-3; no firm D call. Per germline, CDR1 WNHNN and CDR2 SYGVQD (reference sequence). Trimming pared 3 bases from V and 4 bases from J, leaving 5 bases between. The length of the CDR3 is 12 residues. In DNA form, the CDR3 reads TGCGCCAGCAGTGATGTGGCAGATACGCAGTATTTT. Protein product: CASSDVADTQYF.

The chain carries TRBV5-4 and TRBJ1-1, with D perhaps matching TRBD1 (5 bases). The CDR3 runs to 17 residues. The germline V and J ends were trimmed by 3 bases and 0 bases, with 18 bases remaining between them. Germline V lookup: CDR1 SGHNT, CDR2 YYREEE (reference sequence). CDR3 in DNA: TGTGCCAGCAGCTGGGACGGGAAGGGGCCCTTGAACACTGAAGCTTTCTTT. It encodes CASSWDGKGPLNTEAFF.

Here the CDR3 reads CASSEGSVNTEAFF. CDR3 coding DNA: TGTGCCAGCAGTGAAGGTAGTGTAAACACTGAAGCTTTCTTT. The chain is built from TRBV2 and TRBJ1-1; D unresolved. The CDR3 runs to 14 residues. From germline, CDR1 is SNHLY and CDR2 FYNNEI. The V end lost 1 base, the J end lost 2 bases, and 8 bases lay between the germline ends.

This chain uses TRBV7-3 with TRBJ1-2; the match to TRBD1 covers 8 bases. Germline V gene sequence: CDR1 SGHTA, CDR2 FQGTGA. This CDR3 has 13 amino acids. J gave up 7 bases and V 5 bases, and 6 bases lay outside the gene matches. This chain's CDR3 is CASSPTGEGGYTF. CDR3 in DNA: TGTGCCAGCAGCCCGACAGGGGAGGGTGGCTACACCTTC.

V usage is TRBV5-5 and J usage is TRBJ2-7; tentative D call: TRBD1 (6 bases). Germline assignment: CDR1 SGHKS and CDR2 YYEKEE (reference sequence). V was clipped by 2 bases and J by 4 bases, with 13 bases between them. The CDR3 is 14 amino acids. The CDR3: CASSFEDSIYEQYF. The CDR3, as DNA: TGTGCCAGCAGCTTTGAGGACAGTATATACGAGCAGTACTTC.

The V and J genes are TRBV28 and TRBJ1-2; D remains unclear. The CDR3 runs 12 residues. Trimming cost V 7 bases and J 1 base, with 7 bases left between them. The V gene's germline CDR1 is MDHEN and CDR2 SYDVKM. CDR3 amino acids: CASMLFNYGYTF. In nucleotides, the CDR3 is TGTGCCAGCATGTTATTTAACTATGGCTACACCTTC.

This clone was seen only once. V and J are TRBV7-2 and TRBJ2-5; TRBD2 matches 9 bases. Matching the DNA end better, TRBJ2-7 makes the J call doubtful. Per the germline V gene, CDR1 is SGHTA and CDR2 is FQGNSA. The CDR3 has 16 amino acids. CDR3 region: CASSLAVAGAVYEQYF. The CDR3 nucleotides are TGTGCCAGCAGCTTAGCGGTAGCGGGGGCTGTCTACGAGCAGTACTTC.

The V and J genes are TRBV4-1 and TRBJ2-1, with D unresolved. In germline, CDR1 is MGHRA, CDR2 YSYEKL. Trimming shortened V by 0 bases and J by 9 bases, and 15 bases separated the two germline ends. The CDR3 sequence is 15 residues long. For the CDR3, the DNA is TGCGCCAGCAGCCAAGATCGGGCCCAGGTAGCTGAGCAGTTCTTC. This translates into CASSQDRAQVAEQFF.

The genes are TRBV5-1 and TRBJ2-2, with 7 bases aligning to TRBD1. J lost 3 bases, V lost 4 bases, and 6 bases had no gene match. This CDR3 comprises 15 residues. Per germline, CDR1 SGHRS and CDR2 YFSETQ. For the CDR3, the DNA is TGCGCCAGCAGCCTCGGGACAGTGTACACCGGGGAGCTGTTTTTT. Amino acids: CASSLGTVYTGELFF.

J is TRBJ1-1 and V is TRBV29-1; D unresolved. Trimming removed 5 bases from V and 7 bases from J, with 8 bases in between. There are 10 residues in the CDR3. CDR1 and CDR2 from the germline V gene are SQVTM and ANQGSEA. CDR3 DNA: TGCAGCGTTTCAGACAATGAAGCTTTCTTT. It encodes CSVSDNEAFF.

This clone has more than one count but fewer than ten. This sample also contains other DNA sequences that code for the same CDR3. The chain recombines TRBV5-1 with TRBJ2-6, with D tentatively TRBD1 or TRBD2 (5 bases each). Trimming shortened V by 6 bases and J by 1 base, and 8 bases separated the two germline ends. CDR3 length: 14 residues. Germline V gene sequence: CDR1 SGHRS, CDR2 YFSETQ. The CDR3 bases are TGCGCCAGCAAGGGGAGTTCTGGGGCCAACGTCCTGACTTTC. This sequence encodes CASKGSSGANVLTF.

This clone was seen just once. The CDR3 sequence: CASSFSGRAGEQYF. CDR3 in DNA: TGTGCCAGCAGCTTTAGCGGGAGGGCCGGAGAGCAGTACTTC. The rearrangement links TRBV11-2 to TRBJ2-7, with 11 bases lining up with TRBD2. The V and J ends lost 3 bases and 7 bases, in that order; junction bases with no gene match: 5. This CDR3 comprises 14 residues. Germline V gives CDR1 SGHAT, CDR2 FQNNGV.

The chain joins TRBV30 to TRBJ2-1; tentative D call: TRBD2 (5 bases). In germline, CDR1 is GTSNPN, CDR2 SVGIG (reference sequence). Trimming left V 4 bases short and J 5 bases short, with 18 bases between. The CDR3 runs to 15 residues. The CDR3 is CAWMRWSPRDNEQFF. CDR3 bases: TGTGCCTGGATGCGATGGAGCCCGAGGGACAATGAGCAGTTCTTC.

The count of this clone is one. V usage is TRBV4-1 and J usage is TRBJ1-6; the D is unclear. Germline CDR1 is MGHRA and CDR2 is YSYEKL. V was clipped by 3 bases and J by 6 bases, with 15 bases between them. The length of the CDR3 is 16 residues. The CDR3 protein is CASSQLLGITNSPLHF. As DNA, the CDR3 is TGCGCCAGCAGCCAGCTACTGGGGATTACTAATTCACCCCTCCACTTT.

The chain employs TRBV6-5 and TRBJ1-1, with TRBD1 matching 7 bases. CDR3 length: 13 residues. The J segment lost 4 bases and the V segment lost 6 bases, leaving 5 bases of the junction unmatched. Per germline, CDR1 MNHEY and CDR2 SVGAGI. The CDR3 nucleotides read TGTGCCAGCAGACTCGACAGGGTCACTGAAGCTTTCTTT. Amino acids: CASRLDRVTEAFF.

This sequence joins TRBV13 and TRBJ2-3; D is unclear. The length of the CDR3 is 15 residues. V lost 0 bases and J lost 0, with 7 bases in between. From germline, CDR1 is PRHDT and CDR2 FYEKMQ (reference sequence). CDR3 in amino acids: CASSLGLVSTDTQYF. The CDR3, as DNA: TGTGCCAGCAGCTTAGGCCTCGTCAGCACAGATACGCAGTATTTT.

The V gene is TRBV5-3, the J gene TRBJ2-5; possible D gene TRBD1, 6 bases. TRBV5-3 is reported as an ORF; its role is uncertain. The CDR3 is 13 residues long. The V and J ends lost 0 bases and 3 bases respectively, with 6 bases between them. CDR3 sequence reads: CARSLDREETQYF. As DNA, the CDR3 is TGTGCCAGAAGCTTGGACAGGGAAGAGACCCAGTACTTC.